This T cell receptor (beta chain) was captured in a study of blood T cell repertoires in COVID-19. V lost 2 bases to trimming and J lost 2 bases; unmatched junction nucleotides: 0. The CDR3 has 14 amino acids. CDR1 and CDR2 (germline): LGHDT, YNNKEL (reference sequence). The repertoire was sequenced with immunoSEQ multiplex PCR; TCRdb's copy has only in-frame clones and lacks some. In the table there are 260,000 or so clones, approximately 80% of which are singletons. This clone was seen a single time. The V call is TRBV3-1 (or the pseudogene TRBV3-2), the J call TRBJ1-5; 7 bases line up with TRBD1. The sequence derives from a woman in her 70s with acute or convalescent COVID-19. Sequencing was done on a sample of peripheral blood. The CDR3 DNA follows: TGTGCCAGCAGCCAACAGGGGGGCAATCAGCCCCAGCATTTT. Protein product: CASSQQGGNQPQHF.